This entry lists 24 T cell receptor beta chains sequenced from one sample in a study of shared clonotypes between healthy human individuals. This table comes from immunoSEQ multiplex PCR, and its TCRdb copy is limited to in-frame clones, with some not included. This sample has 470,000 or so clones; 81% occur once, and the top ten carry over 9.5%. Sequencing was carried out using PBMCs. All receptors derive from a woman in her 40s in good health. Some clones in this sample may be carry-over from other donors' samples.

The V gene is TRBV28, the J gene TRBJ1-5, with TRBD1 identical over 11 bases. Germline CDR1 is MDHEN and CDR2 is SYDVKM. The V gene end was trimmed by 6 bases and the J gene end by 7 bases; junction bases not matched to a gene: 2. The CDR3 has 13 amino acids. CDR3 nucleotide sequence: TGTGCCAGCAGGGGACAGGGGGAACAGCCCCAGCATTTT. It is translated as CASRGQGEQPQHF. Variable domain in full (rest from reference TRBV28 and TRBJ1-5): DVKVTQSSRYLVKRTGEKVFLECVQDMDHENMFWYRQDPGLGLRLIYFSYDVKMKEKGDIPEGYSVSREKKERFSLILESASTNQTSMYLCASRGQGEQPQHFGDGTRLSIL.

J is TRBJ2-1 and V is TRBV29-1; TRBD2 matches 10 bases. The germline V gene encodes CDR1 SQVTM and CDR2 ANQGSEA. The CDR3 runs 14 residues. V shed 6 bases, J shed 8 bases, and the junction held 10 bases outside the gene matches. The CDR3 DNA follows: TGCAGCGTAGCCCCTAGCGGGAGAAAGGATGAGCAGTTCTTC. This sequence encodes CSVAPSGRKDEQFF.

As regards this clone: It differs at one base from a far larger clone, so likely a read error. The chain couples TRBV7-9 to TRBJ1-1; weak D call: TRBD1 (6 bases). Germline V gene sequence: CDR1 SEHNR, CDR2 FQNEAQ (reference sequence). The CDR3 is made up of 18 amino acids. The V and J ends lost 5 bases and 0 bases respectively, with 22 bases between them. In DNA form, the CDR3 reads TGTGCCAGCAGCCCACCAGTAGTCAGACAGGTGATGAACACTGAAGCTTTCTTT. It codes for CASSPPVVRQVMNTEAFF.

The chain combines TRBV11-3 with TRBJ1-2; D is unclear. V lost 2 bases and J 4 bases, leaving 5 bases between the germline ends. There are 12 residues in the CDR3. Germline V gives CDR1 SGHNT, CDR2 YENEEA. CDR3 nucleotides: TGTGCCAGCAGCTTATCCGGCTATGGCTACACCTTC. Amino acid sequence: CASSLSGYGYTF. The full variable domain, in which reference TRBV11-3 and TRBJ1-2 provide the parts outside the CDR3, is EAGVVQSPRYKIIEKKQPVAFWCNPISGHNTLYWYLQNLGQGPELLIRYENEEAVDDSQLPKDRFSAERLKGVDSTLKIQPAELGDSAVYLCASSLSGYGYTFGSGTRLTVV.

The chain uses TRBV27 and TRBJ1-1; D gene uncertain. V lost 5 bases to trimming and J lost 3 bases, with 13 bases between them. CDR1 and CDR2 (germline): MNHEY, SMNVEV (reference sequence). The CDR3 extends over 14 amino acids. CDR3 in DNA: TGTGCCAGCAGTGACAACCCCCGGGACACTGAAGCTTTCTTT. Translated: CASSDNPRDTEAFF.

Notes on this clone: This likely traces to a read error, being one base from a far larger clone. The CDR3 region has the DNA TGCAGCGTTGACACAGCCGGGAACACTGAAGCTTTCTTT. Translating it yields CSVDTAGNTEAFF. The V call is TRBV29-1, the J call TRBJ1-1; D not certain. V was shortened by 3 bases and J by 1 base, with 9 bases between the two germline ends. The CDR3 runs 13 residues. CDR1 and CDR2 (germline): SQVTM, ANQGSEA.

The chain couples TRBV5-6 to TRBJ2-7; maybe TRBD1 (6 bases). Germline V lookup: CDR1 SGHDT, CDR2 YYEEEE. V lost 7 bases, J lost 0 bases, and 11 bases lay in between. The CDR3 contains 13 residues. The CDR3 DNA sequence: TGTGCCAGCCGAGCAGGGGCCTCCTACGAGCAGTACTTC. Translated, it gives CASRAGASYEQYF. Drawing the rest from reference TRBV5-6 and TRBJ2-7, the complete variable domain is DAGVTQSPTHLIKTRGQQVTLRCSPKSGHDTVSWYQQALGQGPQFIFQYYEEEERQRGNFPDRFSGHQFPNYSSELNVNALLLGDSALYLCASRAGASYEQYFGPGTRLTVT.

The rearrangement uses TRBV7-2 and TRBJ2-3; the D gene is possibly TRBD2 (6 bases). The CDR3 is 16 residues long. Germline lookup yields CDR1 SGHTA and CDR2 FQGNSA. Trimming took 1 base from V and 2 from J, leaving 13 bases between them. The CDR3 sequence: CASSLGPSVVTDTQYF. In DNA, the CDR3 is TGTGCCAGCAGCTTAGGCCCTAGCGTCGTCACAGATACGCAGTATTTT.

The chain joins TRBV4-3 to TRBJ2-5; tentative D call: TRBD1 (6 bases). CDR1 LGHNA and CDR2 YSLEER come from the germline V gene. This CDR3 region has 16 residues. Trimming took off 0 bases at V and 2 bases at J, with 13 bases between the two ends. The CDR3 here is CASSQDGGTGQETQYF. The CDR3 coding sequence is TGCGCCAGCAGCCAAGATGGGGGCACAGGTCAAGAGACCCAGTACTTC.

The chain is built from TRBV19 and TRBJ1-5; weak D call: TRBD1 (5 bases). CDR3 length: 17 residues. V lost 6 bases to trimming and J lost 1 base, with 19 bases between them. Germline V gives CDR1 LNHDA, CDR2 SQIVND (reference sequence). This chain's CDR3 is CASRSGFVSLSNQPQHF. The CDR3 bases are TGTGCCAGTAGGTCAGGGTTTGTATCGTTGAGCAATCAGCCCCAGCATTTT.

The rearrangement joins TRBV5-4 to TRBJ2-5; tentatively, D is TRBD1 (5 bases). The CDR3 consists of 15 residues. The V end was cut by 0 bases, the J end by 2 bases, with 11 bases between. Germline CDR1 is SGHNT and CDR2 is YYREEE (reference sequence). The CDR3 sequence: CASSLGTSLQETQYF. In nucleotides, the CDR3 is TGTGCCAGCAGCTTGGGGACAAGCCTTCAAGAGACCCAGTACTTC.

The chain uses TRBV6-1 and TRBJ2-2, with 7 bases fitting TRBD2. J gave up 2 bases and V 6 bases, and 6 bases lay outside the gene matches. CDR1 is MNHNS, CDR2 SASEGT, per germline. The CDR3 runs 15 residues. DNA of the CDR3: TGTGCCAGCAGCCTACTAGCGCGTAACACCGGGGAGCTGTTTTTT. This codes for CASSLLARNTGELFF.

This chain links TRBV9 with TRBJ2-2, with 8 nucleotides matching TRBD2. J was trimmed by 6 bases and V by 0 bases; bases with no gene match: 10. From germline, CDR1 is SGDLS and CDR2 YYNGEE. The CDR3 totals 17 residues. The CDR3, as DNA: TGTGCCAGCAGCGTAGTGAACGGGAGGGGCGCGCCCGGGGAGCTGTTTTTT. Translated: CASSVVNGRGAPGELFF.

J is TRBJ2-5 and V is TRBV2, with D perhaps matching TRBD1 or TRBD2 (6 bases each). The end of the DNA fits TRBJ2-7 better, so the J call may be wrong. This CDR3 has 18 residues. Germline CDR1 reads SNHLY; CDR2 reads FYNNEI. The CDR3: CASREGGAEAGPPYEQYF. In DNA form, the CDR3 reads TGTGCCAGCAGGGAGGGGGGCGCTGAGGCGGGACCCCCCTACGAGCAGTACTTC.

The genes are TRBV19 and TRBJ1-1, with 7 bases aligning to TRBD1. Germline V CDR1 and CDR2: LNHDA, SQIVND (reference sequence). The ends lost 7 bases at V and 3 bases at J; junction bases unmatched: 8. The CDR3 runs 14 residues. CDR3 amino acids: CASTTDRAHTEAFF. The CDR3 nucleotides are TGTGCCAGTACCACCGACAGGGCCCACACTGAAGCTTTCTTT.

This sequence joins TRBV11-2 and TRBJ2-7; 8 nucleotides line up with TRBD1. With V trimmed by 4 bases and J by 6 bases, 8 bases remained unmatched. The CDR3 consists of 14 residues. Germline CDR1 reads SGHAT; CDR2 reads FQNNGV. The CDR3 bases are TGTGCCAGCAGCTCCCCCCAGGGGGCCGGCGAGCAGTACTTC. It yields the protein CASSSPQGAGEQYF. Combining the CDR3 with reference TRBV11-2 and TRBJ2-7 gives the whole variable domain EAGVAQSPRYKIIEKRQSVAFWCNPISGHATLYWYQQILGQGPKLLIQFQNNGVVDDSQLPKDRFSAERLKGVDSTLKIQPAKLEDSAVYLCASSSPQGAGEQYFGPGTRLTVT.

The genes are TRBV7-2 and TRBJ2-3, with 8 bases lining up with TRBD2. The CDR3 consists of 16 residues. The V and J ends lost 1 base and 1 base, in that order; junction bases with no gene match: 4. CDR1 SGHTA and CDR2 FQGNSA come from the germline V gene. CDR3 in DNA: TGTGCCAGCAGCTTAGTTGCGGGAGGAGGCACAGATACGCAGTATTTT. Translated, it gives CASSLVAGGGTDTQYF. Supplemented by reference TRBV7-2 and TRBJ2-3, the full variable domain reads GAGVSQSPSNKVTEKGKDVELRCDPISGHTALYWYRQSLGQGLEFLIYFQGNSAPDKSGLPSDRFSAERTGGSVSTLTIQRTQQEDSAVYLCASSLVAGGGTDTQYFGPGTRLTVL.

The V and J genes are TRBV7-9 and TRBJ2-7; no clear D. The germline V gene has CDR1 SEHNR and CDR2 FQNEAQ (reference sequence). CDR3 length equals 16 residues. The V gene lost 5 bases and the J gene lost 0 bases, with 17 bases spanning the gap. CDR3 DNA: TGTGCCAGCAGCCCCCGTGGCTCTGGAAGCTCCTACGAGCAGTACTTC. This translates into CASSPRGSGSSYEQYF.

The chain links TRBV28 to TRBJ1-3; TRBD1 aligns across 8 bases. Germline-derived CDR1 and CDR2 are MDHEN and SYDVKM. This CDR3 is 15 amino acids long. Trimming at V came to 6 bases and at J to 0 bases, leaving 4 bases not matched to a gene. In DNA form, the CDR3 reads TGTGCCAGCAGGACGGACAGGGCCTCTGGAAACACCATATATTTT. Amino acids: CASRTDRASGNTIYF.

This clone was seen many times. The chain uses TRBV14 and TRBJ2-1, with unresolved D. The CDR3 runs 14 residues. Trimming removed 0 bases at V and 4 bases at J, with 7 bases between. The germline V gene has CDR1 SGHDN and CDR2 FVKESK. The CDR3 bases are TGTGCCAGCAGCCAAGAGGTTTGGTACAATGAGCAGTTCTTC. It is translated as CASSQEVWYNEQFF.

The chain carries TRBV7-9 and TRBJ2-3; tentative D call: TRBD2 (6 bases). The CDR3 consists of 13 residues. Germline lookup yields CDR1 SEHNR and CDR2 FQNEAQ (reference sequence). V shed 5 bases and J shed 5 bases, with 11 bases lying between them. The DNA of the CDR3 is TGTGCCAGCAGCAGGGACTTTGGAGATACGCAGTATTTT. Translated, it gives CASSRDFGDTQYF. The full variable domain, completed using reference TRBV7-9 and TRBJ2-3, is DTGVSQNPRHKITKRGQNVTFRCDPISEHNRLYWYRQTLGQGPEFLTYFQNEAQLEKSRLLSDRFSAERPKGSFSTLEIQRTEQGDSAMYLCASSRDFGDTQYFGPGTRLTVL.

Regarding this clone: A much larger clonotype is one base distant, so this may be a read error. Other DNA sequences within the sample encode an identical CDR3. The chain uses TRBV18 and TRBJ2-7, with 12 bases aligning to TRBD2. In germline, CDR1 is KGHSH, CDR2 LQKENI. The CDR3 totals 15 residues. V lost 3 bases to trimming and J lost 7 bases; unmatched junction nucleotides: 7. CDR3 protein: CASSPTQGLAGEQYF. The CDR3 nucleotides read TGTGCCAGCTCACCTACCCAGGGACTAGCGGGTGAGCAGTACTTC. Together with reference TRBV18 and TRBJ2-7, the CDR3 gives the full variable domain: NAGVMQNPRHLVRRRGQEARLRCSPMKGHSHVYWYRQLPEEGLKFMVYLQKENIIDESGMPKERFSAEFPKEGPSILRIQQVVRGDSAAYFCASSPTQGLAGEQYFGPGTRLTVT.

The count of this clone is one. The chain joins TRBV27 to TRBJ2-2, with TRBD2 matching 9 bases. The germline V gene has CDR1 MNHEY and CDR2 SMNVEV (reference sequence). Germline trimming cut 3 bases from V and 4 bases from J; bases unmatched to any gene: 6. The length of the CDR3 is 16 residues. The CDR3 nucleotides read TGTGCCAGCAGTTTCGGCAGCGGGAGGACCACCGGGGAGCTGTTTTTT. The encoded protein is CASSFGSGRTTGELFF.

V usage is TRBV27 and J usage is TRBJ2-5, with 7 bases matching TRBD1. This CDR3 contains 15 residues. V lost 5 bases to trimming and J lost 3 bases; unmatched junction nucleotides: 9. In germline, CDR1 is MNHEY, CDR2 SMNVEV (reference sequence). The CDR3 nucleotides are TGTGCCAGCAGTCGATGGACAGGCCAAGAAGAGACCCAGTACTTC. It specifies CASSRWTGQEETQYF.